This T cell receptor beta chain was found in a study of T cells in Graves' hyperthyroidism and ophthalmopathy. Overall study findings and caveats: By a 13 V-J model, ophthalmopathy was set apart from stable hyperthyroidism. Most thyroid clonotypes that were expanded above 0.001 also turned up in blood.

Per germline, CDR1 ENHRY and CDR2 SYGVKD. This CDR3 contains 14 residues. J was trimmed by 6 bases and V by 2 bases; bases with no gene match: 3. Turning to this clonotype: Its target is unknown.

RNA transcripts yielded amplified TCR beta CDR3 regions. A set of HTBI primers served as the primers for a first-round RT-PCR of the TCR CDR3. TCRdb redid the calling of the multiplex PCR reads with MiXCR, one entry per CDR3 protein. There are a few hundred thousand distinct CDR3 sequences in the sample; 40% to 50% occur only once, and 44% lies in the top ten. The chain joins TRBV10-3 to TRBJ1-5; 8 nucleotides match TRBD1. The sequencing sample was made of peripheral blood or thyroid tissue (not recorded which). The sequence was obtained from an adult woman with Graves' disease, either hyperthyroidism or ophthalmopathy (not recorded which). In DNA form, the CDR3 reads TGTGCCATCAGTGAGGGACAGGGACGTCAGCCCCAGCATTTT. Translating gives CAISEGQGRQPQHF.